This T cell receptor beta chain was found in a study of lymphopenia after photon versus proton radiotherapy. Study results and caveats: Proton therapy kept repertoires fairly stable, unlike photons, which gained effector/memory cells.

To note about this clone: No antigen is known for it.

V lost 0 bases and J 6 bases, leaving 9 bases between the germline ends. CDR1 GTSNPN and CDR2 SVGIG come from the germline V gene (reference sequence). CDR3 length equals 14 residues. The method was immunoSEQ multiplex PCR; TCRdb's version includes in-frame clones alone and lacks a portion of them. The table includes approximately 91,000 clones, around four fifths detected once. The TCR was taken from a man aged 55 to 69 with pancreatic cancer. V is TRBV30 and J is TRBJ1-6; D might be TRBD1 (5 bases). Material: peripheral blood, obtained from a patient treated with proton-based radiotherapy. The CDR3 DNA sequence: TGTGCCTGGAGTGTAGCCAGGGCTAATTCACCCCTCCACTTT. As protein: CAWSVARANSPLHF.